This TCR beta chain was obtained from a study of chemoradiotherapy in HPV16-positive cancers. The assay was immunoSEQ multiplex PCR, and TCRdb's table has in-frame clones only and misses some. The data contain some 11,000 clones, almost 90% of them singletons. This CDR3 contains 14 residues. V was shortened by 5 bases and J by 4 bases, with 14 bases between the two germline ends. Germline V gives CDR1 MGHRA, CDR2 YSYEKL. With respect to this clone: Antigen unknown.

General study findings and limits: Candidate HPV-specific clones and E7-related TCR motifs grew in tumor during treatment.

The J gene is TRBJ2-5, the V gene TRBV4-1, with a weak D call TRBD1 (5 bases). This receptor was taken from a human donor with HPV-associated anogenital cancer. Sampling was performed from a patient who underwent chemoradiotherapy. The CDR3 spells CASSYTQGVETQYF. The CDR3 DNA reads as TGCGCCAGCAGCTACACGCAGGGTGTAGAGACCCAGTACTTC.